Shown below are 32 T cell receptor beta chains from a single sample sequenced in a study of naive and memory T cell subsets. General study findings and limits: A few larger clonotypes appeared in naive repertoires, especially CD8, possibly memory cells re-expressing CD45RA.

Two oligonucleotides, mixed equimolar, formed the beta constant-region primer covering TRBC1 and TRBC2. Four rounds of PCR amplified the ligated cDNA using nested alpha and beta constant-region primers plus SP2. TCRdb independently ran MiXCR on the UMI-ligation and nested PCR reads; one entry per CDR3 protein. The sample lists approximately 100,000 distinct CDR3 sequences; about 14% were seen once. Which antigens these TCRs recognize remains unknown. The sequencing input was naive CD8+ T cells from blood. These receptors were collected from a human donor in good health.

V gene TRBV12-5 combines with J gene TRBJ2-5; 9 nucleotides line up with TRBD2. This CDR3 has 15 residues. The trim removed 5 bases at V and 2 bases at J, leaving 6 bases unmatched. CDR1 is LGHNT, CDR2 FRNRAP, per germline. The CDR3 region is CASGNLLAGQETQYF. In nucleotides, the CDR3 is TGTGCTAGTGGTAACCTACTAGCGGGTCAAGAGACCCAGTACTTC.

The gene calls are TRBV5-4 and TRBJ2-3; the D is unclear. Germline CDR1 reads SGHNT; CDR2 reads YYREEE (reference sequence). The CDR3 has 14 residues. The V end was cut by 2 bases, the J end by 0 bases, with 7 bases between. For the CDR3, the DNA is TGTGCCAGCAGCTTTTCCCTTAGCACAGATACGCAGTATTTT. Translation gives CASSFSLSTDTQYF.

The chain is built from TRBV29-1 and TRBJ2-1; D might be TRBD1 (5 bases). Trimming cost V 0 bases and J 3 bases, with 12 bases left between them. The CDR3 extends over 15 amino acids. The V gene's germline CDR1 is SQVTM and CDR2 ANQGSEA. This chain's CDR3 is CSVEDQETVYNEQFF. CDR3 DNA sequence: TGCAGCGTTGAAGATCAGGAGACAGTCTACAATGAGCAGTTCTTC.

This chain connects TRBV6-5 to TRBJ2-1; D ambiguous. Trimming shortened V by 2 bases and J by 9 bases, and 14 bases separated the two germline ends. Germline CDR1 and CDR2: MNHEY and SVGAGI. This CDR3 is built from 14 residues. CDR3 loop: CASSYTARWGEQFF. The CDR3 DNA reads TGTGCCAGCAGTTACACCGCCCGTTGGGGTGAGCAGTTCTTC.

This clonotype was seen a handful of times. This sequence joins TRBV12-3 or TRBV12-4 and TRBJ1-1; D is uncertain. The ends were cut back, 4 bases at V and 4 bases at J, with 28 bases in the middle. This CDR3 has 19 residues. CDR3 in DNA: TGTGCCAGCAGTTCCTCAACACAAAGACATAAAAATCGGGTCACTGAAGCTTTCTTT. This sequence encodes CASSSSTQRHKNRVTEAFF.

This clonotype was seen many times. The CDR3 loop is CASSSNQGVTDTQYF. Here the CDR3 DNA reads TGTGCCAGCAGCTCAAATCAGGGGGTGACAGATACGCAGTATTTT. The genes are TRBV7-9 and TRBJ2-3, with TRBD1 identical over 7 bases. Germline CDR1 SEHNR, CDR2 FQNEAQ (reference sequence). The trim removed 4 bases at V and 3 bases at J, leaving 7 bases unmatched. The CDR3 is 15 residues long.

This clonotype showed up many times. This sequence joins TRBV10-3 and TRBJ1-2; D not certain. The germline CDR1 and CDR2 sequences are ENHRY and SYGVKD. Trimming pared 0 bases from V and 4 bases from J, leaving 3 bases between. The CDR3 has 12 residues. CDR3 sequence: CAISESGYGYTF. The CDR3 DNA sequence: TGTGCCATCAGTGAGTCTGGCTATGGCTACACCTTC.

In its sample, this clonotype was seen a few times. The chain has TRBV5-1 and TRBJ2-2, with D hard to call. Trimming removed 2 bases at V and 4 bases at J, with 12 bases between. The CDR3 has 15 residues. Germline V lookup: CDR1 SGHRS, CDR2 YFSETQ. The CDR3 here is CASSLWTDFTGELFF. The CDR3 DNA reads TGCGCCAGCAGCTTATGGACCGATTTCACCGGGGAGCTGTTTTTT. The full variable domain, rest sourced from reference TRBV5-1 and TRBJ2-2, is KAGVTQTPRYLIKTRGQQVTLSCSPISGHRSVSWYQQTPGQGLQFLFEYFSETQRNKGNFPGRFSGRQFSNSRSEMNVSTLELGDSALYLCASSLWTDFTGELFFGEGSRLTVL.

This rearrangement joins TRBV7-9 to TRBJ1-1; D is undetermined. V was clipped by 3 bases and J by 1 base, with 9 bases between them. This CDR3 has 14 residues. Germline-derived CDR1 and CDR2 are SEHNR and FQNEAQ (reference sequence). DNA for the CDR3: TGTGCCAGCAGCTTTGGTGGGGAGAACACTGAAGCTTTCTTT. Its translation is CASSFGGENTEAFF.

The table lists this clonotype with many counts. The rearrangement uses TRBV19 and TRBJ2-5; 8 bases fit TRBD1. The CDR3 has 15 amino acids. V lost 9 bases, J lost 5 bases, and 14 bases stayed unmatched. The germline V gene encodes CDR1 LNHDA and CDR2 SQIVND (reference sequence). CDR3 coding DNA: TGTGCCAGCGCCCCACCCGGACAGGGTCTGGAGACCCAGTACTTC. This codes for CASAPPGQGLETQYF.

J is TRBJ2-7 and V is TRBV5-6; D could derive from TRBD1 or TRBD2 (7 bases each). The CDR3 runs 16 residues. V lost 4 bases and J 0 bases, leaving 17 bases between the germline ends. Germline V gene data show CDR1 as SGHDT and CDR2 as YYEEEE. The CDR3 spells CASSPGAGQSSYEQYF. CDR3 bases: TGTGCCAGCAGCCCCGGAGCGGGACAGAGCTCCTACGAGCAGTACTTC.

This clonotype was seen many times. V is TRBV19 and J is TRBJ2-7; D is perhaps TRBD2 (6 bases). Looked up from germline, CDR1 is LNHDA and CDR2 is SQIVND (reference sequence). The length of the CDR3 is 14 residues. V was trimmed by 7 bases and J by 2 bases, leaving 15 bases between them. The CDR3 reads CASKSLAVAYEQYF. The CDR3 DNA reads as TGTGCCAGTAAATCACTAGCAGTCGCCTACGAGCAGTACTTC.

Details on this clonotype: The junction departs from germline at one end; a sequencing error may be responsible. CDR3 region: CTVRTGGPTDTQYF. The CDR3 region has the DNA TGCACCGTTAGAACGGGGGGGCCCACAGATACGCAGTATTTT. The V and J genes are TRBV29-1 and TRBJ2-3; 8 positions agree with TRBD2. This CDR3 is 14 amino acids long. CDR1 is SQVTM and CDR2 is ANQGSEA in the germline V gene.

There are a few counts of this clonotype. V usage is TRBV12-5 and J usage is TRBJ2-3; 15 bases map to TRBD2. This CDR3 comprises 15 residues. Germline V lookup: CDR1 LGHNT, CDR2 FRNRAP. With V trimmed by 6 bases and J by 9 bases, 7 bases remained unmatched. The CDR3 coding sequence is TGTGCTAGTGGCACGGGACTAGCGGGAGGACCAACGCAGTATTTT. Protein sequence: CASGTGLAGGPTQYF.

The rearrangement uses TRBV5-6 and TRBJ2-1; D remains unclear. This CDR3 region has 14 residues. V was cut by 2 bases and J by 4 bases, with 10 bases left in between. The V gene's germline CDR1 is SGHDT and CDR2 YYEEEE. CDR3 coding DNA: TGTGCCAGCAGCTTTGTAGCCGGTTACAATGAGCAGTTCTTC. It translates to CASSFVAGYNEQFF. Based on the CDR3 plus reference TRBV5-6 and TRBJ2-1, the full variable domain is DAGVTQSPTHLIKTRGQQVTLRCSPKSGHDTVSWYQQALGQGPQFIFQYYEEEERQRGNFPDRFSGHQFPNYSSELNVNALLLGDSALYLCASSFVAGYNEQFFGPGTRLTVL.

The CDR3 DNA reads as TGCAGTGCACAAATCTACAGGGGTAGCAATCAGCCCCAGCATTTT. The encoded protein is CSAQIYRGSNQPQHF. This rearrangement joins TRBV20-1 to TRBJ1-5, with 7 positions matching TRBD1. Trimming removed 6 bases from V and 0 bases from J; junction bases left unmatched: 8. Germline assignment: CDR1 DFQATT and CDR2 SNEGSKA (reference sequence). This CDR3 is built from 15 residues.

The V and J genes are TRBV25-1 and TRBJ1-1, with D perhaps matching TRBD1 (5 bases). CDR1 is MGHDK and CDR2 is SYGVNS in the germline V gene. This CDR3 region has 12 residues. The V gene lost 3 bases and the J gene lost 6 bases, with 8 bases spanning the gap. CDR3 sequence reads: CASSDRAPEAFF. CDR3 sequence (DNA): TGTGCCAGCAGTGACAGGGCCCCTGAAGCTTTCTTT.

The genes are TRBV9 and TRBJ1-6, with D possibly matching TRBD1 (5 bases). Per the germline V gene, CDR1 is SGDLS and CDR2 is YYNGEE. Trimming shortened V by 4 bases and J by 10 bases, and 18 bases separated the two germline ends. This CDR3 has 15 residues. CDR3 nucleotide sequence: TGTGCCAGCAGCAGTCGACAGTTAGGTCTCTCACCCCTCCACTTT. This encodes CASSSRQLGLSPLHF.

This clonotype was observed a few times. The chain links TRBV7-9 to TRBJ2-3; D is perhaps TRBD2 (5 bases). V lost 3 bases, J lost 0 bases, and 16 bases lay in between. This CDR3 has 17 amino acids. Germline values: CDR1 SEHNR, CDR2 FQNEAQ (reference sequence). For the CDR3, the DNA is TGTGCCAGCAGCTTTAGGGAGTCCCCTTATAGCACAGATACGCAGTATTTT. It translates to CASSFRESPYSTDTQYF.

The genes are TRBV28 and TRBJ2-7; no clear D gene. Germline V CDR1 and CDR2: MDHEN, SYDVKM. This CDR3 region has 13 residues. Trimming pared 6 bases from V and 4 bases from J, leaving 13 bases between. The CDR3 loop is CASSPDGKYEQYF. DNA of the CDR3: TGTGCCAGCAGCCCGGACGGAAAATACGAGCAGTACTTC.

There are many counts of this clonotype. The chain links TRBV19 to TRBJ1-4, with D unclear. The CDR3 contains 14 residues. Trimming removed 8 bases from V and 0 bases from J, with 10 bases in between. CDR1 is LNHDA and CDR2 is SQIVND in the germline V gene (reference sequence). CDR3: CASANRATNEKLFF. The CDR3 DNA reads TGTGCCAGTGCAAACAGAGCAACTAATGAAAAACTGTTTTTT.

The rearrangement joins TRBV12-3 or TRBV12-4 to TRBJ2-3; maybe TRBD2 (7 bases). The germline V and J ends were trimmed by 0 bases and 4 bases, with 14 bases remaining between them. CDR3 length: 16 amino acids. CDR3 in amino acids: CASSLAGGGPADTQYF. The CDR3 DNA sequence: TGTGCCAGCAGTTTAGCGGGGGGGGGGCCGGCAGATACGCAGTATTTT.

CDR3 in amino acids: CASSPPGLAAPDTQYF. The DNA for the CDR3 is TGTGCCAGCAGTCCCCCGGGACTAGCCGCCCCAGATACGCAGTATTTT. V usage is TRBV27 and J usage is TRBJ2-3, with TRBD2 matching over 9 bases. CDR3 length: 16 amino acids. Germline V gene lookup returns CDR1 MNHEY and CDR2 SMNVEV (reference sequence). The V segment lost 5 bases and the J segment 4 bases; nucleotides outside the gene matches: 10.

There are a few counts of this clonotype. The rearrangement links TRBV7-8 to TRBJ2-3; tentatively, D is TRBD1 or TRBD2 (5 bases each). The CDR3 spans 15 residues. From germline, CDR1 is SGHVS and CDR2 FQNEAQ. V lost 7 bases and J 2 bases, leaving 16 bases between the germline ends. CDR3 sequence reads: CASIGTLASTDTQYF. The CDR3 DNA follows: TGTGCCAGCATCGGGACCCTAGCCTCCACAGATACGCAGTATTTT. Drawing the rest from reference TRBV7-8 and TRBJ2-3, the complete variable domain is GAGVSQSPRYKVAKRGQDVALRCDPISGHVSLFWYQQALGQGPEFLTYFQNEAQLDKSGLPSDRFFAERPEGSVSTLKIQRTQQEDSAVYLCASIGTLASTDTQYFGPGTRLTVL.

This chain connects TRBV7-6 to TRBJ2-2, with 9 nucleotides matching TRBD1. CDR3 size: 16 residues. Per germline, CDR1 SGHVS and CDR2 FNYEAQ. Losses at the gene ends were 2 bases for V and 5 bases for J; bases not matched to a gene: 6. Here the CDR3 reads CASSLRTGDSTGELFF. The CDR3 DNA sequence: TGTGCCAGCAGCTTACGGACAGGGGATTCGACCGGGGAGCTGTTTTTT. Full variable domain (remainder filled in from reference TRBV7-6 and TRBJ2-2): GAGVSQSPRYKVTKRGQDVALRCDPISGHVSLYWYRQALGQGPEFLTYFNYEAQQDKSGLPNDRFSAERPEGSISTLTIQRTEQRDSAMYRCASSLRTGDSTGELFFGEGSRLTVL.

This clonotype came up a few times. The rearrangement joins TRBV4-2 to TRBJ2-1; perhaps TRBD2 as D (6 bases). CDR1 is LGHNA and CDR2 is YNFKEQ in the germline V gene. V lost 0 bases and J 1 base, leaving 10 bases between the germline ends. The CDR3 consists of 16 residues. The CDR3 sequence: CASSQDSGVSYNEQFF. In nucleotides, the CDR3 is TGTGCCAGCAGCCAAGATTCGGGGGTGTCCTACAATGAGCAGTTCTTC.

This clonotype was detected many times. J is TRBJ1-5 and V is TRBV4-2; weak D call: TRBD1 (5 bases). V lost 2 bases, J lost 4 bases, and 9 bases lay in between. Germline lookup yields CDR1 LGHNA and CDR2 YNFKEQ. The CDR3 loop spans 14 amino acids. The CDR3 here is CASSQIQVNQPQHF. In nucleotides, the CDR3 is TGTGCCAGCAGCCAAATACAGGTAAATCAGCCCCAGCATTTT.

The sample holds a few counts of this clonotype. This rearrangement joins TRBV7-9 to TRBJ1-2, with TRBD1 as a possible D gene (5 bases). The CDR3 sequence is 14 residues long. Trimming shortened V by 6 bases and J by 4 bases, and 15 bases separated the two germline ends. Germline loops: CDR1 SEHNR, CDR2 FQNEAQ (reference sequence). This chain's CDR3 is CASSPGSLLYGYTF. CDR3 nucleotides: TGTGCCAGCAGTCCAGGGTCTCTCCTCTATGGCTACACCTTC.

The J gene is TRBJ2-1, the V gene TRBV5-4; 9 nucleotides agree with TRBD2. The CDR3 has 14 residues. CDR1 is SGHNT and CDR2 is YYREEE in the germline V gene (reference sequence). The ends lost 1 base at V and 5 bases at J; junction bases unmatched: 1. CDR3 amino acids: CASSLPSGDNEQFF. Here the CDR3 DNA reads TGTGCCAGCAGCTTGCCTAGCGGGGACAATGAGCAGTTCTTC.

The chain combines TRBV12-3 or TRBV12-4 with TRBJ1-2; D is undetermined. The CDR3 contains 14 residues. V was trimmed by 6 bases and J by 11 bases, leaving 22 bases between them. The chain's CDR3 is CASSLGTAHRNYTF. The CDR3 DNA follows: TGTGCCAGCAGCTTGGGAACAGCTCATCGTAATTACACCTTC.

This clonotype was seen a handful of times. The chain links TRBV7-2 to TRBJ2-3; D gene unclear. CDR3 length: 18 amino acids. From germline, CDR1 is SGHTA and CDR2 FQGNSA. Trimming removed 1 base from V and 1 base from J, with 18 bases in between. CDR3 in amino acids: CASSLEPGPQLGTDTQYF. The CDR3, as DNA: TGTGCCAGCAGCTTAGAGCCGGGCCCTCAACTCGGCACAGATACGCAGTATTTT.

This clonotype has more than one count but fewer than ten. CDR3 sequence (DNA): TGTGCCAGCAGTTACGTGGCCGGGGAGCTGTTTTTT. It specifies CASSYVAGELFF. J is TRBJ2-2 and V is TRBV6-6; D unresolved. V gave up 2 bases and J gave up 6 bases, with 4 bases separating them. CDR1 is MNHNY, CDR2 SVGAGI, per germline (reference sequence). CDR3 length: 12 residues.